This T cell receptor (beta chain) comes out of a study of technical replicates of blood from several donors. Looked up from germline, CDR1 is MDHEN and CDR2 is SYDVKM. The CDR3 runs to 14 residues. With V trimmed by 2 bases and J by 4 bases, 5 bases remained unmatched. This clone turned up a few times. Profiled with immunoSEQ multiplex PCR; TCRdb holds only in-frame clones, not every one. Among some 15,000 clones listed, about 85% were seen once. The clonotype was recovered from a human donor in good health. Sequencing was done on a sample of PBMCs. V usage is TRBV28 and J usage is TRBJ2-7; 7 nucleotides line up with TRBD1. CDR3 in amino acids: CASSLVGGAYEQYF. The CDR3 nucleotides read TGTGCCAGCAGTTTAGTAGGGGGCGCATACGAGCAGTACTTC.